This T cell receptor (beta chain) was retrieved from a study of sequential checkpoint blockade in melanoma. Study context: Both treatment sequences were followed by maintenance nivolumab. DNA from 85 to 95 pretreatment tumor samples underwent TCRβ immunosequencing.

TCRdb's copy holds only in-frame clones and misses some; the assay was immunoSEQ multiplex PCR. The sample contains about 5,100 clones, approximately 19% of which appear only once. Treatment indicated: randomized to nivolumab then ipilimumab (arm A) or the reverse (arm B). Germline trimming cut 10 bases from V and 6 bases from J; bases unmatched to any gene: 5. The CDR3 is 12 residues long. Germline values: CDR1 MNHGY, CDR2 SAAAGT. The chain combines TRBV6-8 with TRBJ2-7; 11 bases are a match to TRBD2. Source: tumor tissue (inferred from file names), taken from a patient given nivolumab and ipilimumab in sequence. This TCR derives from a human donor with melanoma. CDR3 bases: TGTGCCATCAAAGGGACTAGCGGCGAGCAGTACTTC. Its protein product is CAIKGTSGEQYF.